This TCR beta chain is drawn from a study of T-cell memory formation after mild COVID-19. Across the whole study: TCR clustering was largely donor specific. The study's findings and limits: Some clones that responded turned up in pre-infection memory, which suggests that cross-reactive memory joined in.

A word on this clonotype: Its antigen is still unknown.

V was shortened by 1 base and J by 5 bases, with 14 bases between the two germline ends. The CDR3 spans 15 residues. Looked up from germline, CDR1 is SGHTA and CDR2 is FQGNSA. The authors produced TCR alpha and TCR beta cDNA libraries with sample barcodes and UMIs by 5'RACE using constant-segment primers. Using its own MiXCR run on the 5' RACE reads, TCRdb lists one record per CDR3 protein. The sample has around 340,000 distinct CDR3 sequences; approximately 15% are singletons. The chain carries TRBV7-2 and TRBJ2-5; D assignment may be TRBD1 or TRBD2 (5 bases each). This TCR was recovered from a man in his late teens or twenties who had mild COVID-19 (a few samples of this study predate the infection). Cell type and time point are not known. Sequenced: PBMCs or a T cell subset sorted from them (not recorded which). Here the CDR3 reads CASSLVSMGEETQYF. The CDR3 coding sequence is TGTGCCAGCAGCTTAGTTAGCATGGGGGAGGAGACCCAGTACTTC. The complete variable domain, with remaining parts taken from reference TRBV7-2 and TRBJ2-5, reads GAGVSQSPSNKVTEKGKDVELRCDPISGHTALYWYRQSLGQGLEFLIYFQGNSAPDKSGLPSDRFSAERTGGSVSTLTIQRTQQEDSAVYLCASSLVSMGEETQYFGPGTRLLVL.